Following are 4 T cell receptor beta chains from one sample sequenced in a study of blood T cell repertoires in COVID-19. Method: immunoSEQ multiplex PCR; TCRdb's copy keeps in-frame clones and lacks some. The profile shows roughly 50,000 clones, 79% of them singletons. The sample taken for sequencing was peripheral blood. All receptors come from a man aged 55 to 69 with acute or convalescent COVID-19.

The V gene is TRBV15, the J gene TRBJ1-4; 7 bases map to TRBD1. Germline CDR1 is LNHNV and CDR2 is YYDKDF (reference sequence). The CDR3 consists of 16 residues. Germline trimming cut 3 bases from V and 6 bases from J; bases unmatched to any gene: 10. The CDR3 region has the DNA TGTGCCACCAGCAGCCTACCCCGGGACAGATATGAAAAACTGTTTTTT. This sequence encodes CATSSLPRDRYEKLFF.

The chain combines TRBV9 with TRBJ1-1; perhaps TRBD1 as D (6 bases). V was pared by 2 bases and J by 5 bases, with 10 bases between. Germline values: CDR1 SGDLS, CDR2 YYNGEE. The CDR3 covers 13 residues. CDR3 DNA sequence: TGTGCCAGCAGCGTCAGTGGACAGACTGAAGCTTTCTTT. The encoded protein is CASSVSGQTEAFF.

The CDR3 nucleotides are TGTGCCATCAGTGAGCCAGACAGGGTGTACGAGCAGTACTTC. This sequence encodes CAISEPDRVYEQYF. The chain carries TRBV10-3 and TRBJ2-7; 7 nucleotides match TRBD1. The germline CDR1 and CDR2 sequences are ENHRY and SYGVKD. Losses at the gene ends were 2 bases for V and 4 bases for J; bases not matched to a gene: 5. The CDR3 sequence is 14 residues long.

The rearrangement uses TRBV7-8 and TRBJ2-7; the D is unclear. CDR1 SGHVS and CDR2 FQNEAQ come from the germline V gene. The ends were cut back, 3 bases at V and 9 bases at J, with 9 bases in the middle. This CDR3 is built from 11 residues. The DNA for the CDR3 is TGTGCCAGCAGCTTGGAGAGAGCGCAGTACTTC. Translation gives CASSLERAQYF.